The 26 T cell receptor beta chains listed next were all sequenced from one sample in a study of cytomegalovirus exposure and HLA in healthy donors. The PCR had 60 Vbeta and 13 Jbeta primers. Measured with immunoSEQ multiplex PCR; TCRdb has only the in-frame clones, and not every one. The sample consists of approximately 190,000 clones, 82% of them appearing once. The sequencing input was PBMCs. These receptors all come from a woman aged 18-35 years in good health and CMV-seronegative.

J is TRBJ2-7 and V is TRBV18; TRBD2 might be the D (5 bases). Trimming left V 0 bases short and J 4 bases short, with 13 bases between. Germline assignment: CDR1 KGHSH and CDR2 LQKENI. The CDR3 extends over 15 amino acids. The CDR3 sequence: CASSPPHRPGYEQYF. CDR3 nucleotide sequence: TGTGCCAGCTCACCACCCCATCGGCCGGGGTACGAGCAGTACTTC. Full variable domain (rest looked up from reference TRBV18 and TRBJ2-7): NAGVMQNPRHLVRRRGQEARLRCSPMKGHSHVYWYRQLPEEGLKFMVYLQKENIIDESGMPKERFSAEFPKEGPSILRIQQVVRGDSAAYFCASSPPHRPGYEQYFGPGTRLTVT.

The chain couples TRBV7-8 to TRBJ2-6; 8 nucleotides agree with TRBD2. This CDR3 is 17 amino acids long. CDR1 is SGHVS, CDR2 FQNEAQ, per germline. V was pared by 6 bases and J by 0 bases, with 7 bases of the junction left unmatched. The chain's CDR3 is CASRVASGFSGANVLTF. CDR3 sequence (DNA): TGTGCCAGCAGGGTGGCTAGCGGGTTCTCTGGGGCCAACGTCCTGACTTTC.

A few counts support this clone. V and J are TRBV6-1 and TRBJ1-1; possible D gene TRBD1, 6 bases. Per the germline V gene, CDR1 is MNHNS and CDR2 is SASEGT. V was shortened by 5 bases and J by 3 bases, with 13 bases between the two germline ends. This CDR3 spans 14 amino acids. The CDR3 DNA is TGTGCCAGCAGTATACAGGGTAGGCACACTGAAGCTTTCTTT. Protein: CASSIQGRHTEAFF.

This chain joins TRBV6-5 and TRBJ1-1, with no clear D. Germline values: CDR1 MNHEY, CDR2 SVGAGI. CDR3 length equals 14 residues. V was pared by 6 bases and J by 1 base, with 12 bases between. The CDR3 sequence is CASRRGTSNTEAFF. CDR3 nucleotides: TGTGCCAGCAGGCGGGGTACTTCGAACACTGAAGCTTTCTTT.

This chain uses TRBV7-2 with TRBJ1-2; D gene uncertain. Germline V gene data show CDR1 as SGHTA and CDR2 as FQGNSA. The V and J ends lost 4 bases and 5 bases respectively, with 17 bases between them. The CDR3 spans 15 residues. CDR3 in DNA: TGTGCCAGCAGCTCTGCTCGGACTACCCTTTATGGCTACACCTTC. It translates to CASSSARTTLYGYTF.

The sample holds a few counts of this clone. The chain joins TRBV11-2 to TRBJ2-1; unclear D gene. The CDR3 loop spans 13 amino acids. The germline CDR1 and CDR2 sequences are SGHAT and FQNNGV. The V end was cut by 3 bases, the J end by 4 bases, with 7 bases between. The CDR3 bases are TGTGCCAGCAGCTTTCCCTCGTACAATGAGCAGTTCTTC. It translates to CASSFPSYNEQFF.

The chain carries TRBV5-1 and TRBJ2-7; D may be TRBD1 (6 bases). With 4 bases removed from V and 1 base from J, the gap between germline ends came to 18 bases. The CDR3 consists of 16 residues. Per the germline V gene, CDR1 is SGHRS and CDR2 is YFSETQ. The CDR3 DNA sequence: TGCGCCAGCAGCCCCCGTGGGCCAGGGGATTCCTACGAGCAGTACTTC. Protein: CASSPRGPGDSYEQYF.

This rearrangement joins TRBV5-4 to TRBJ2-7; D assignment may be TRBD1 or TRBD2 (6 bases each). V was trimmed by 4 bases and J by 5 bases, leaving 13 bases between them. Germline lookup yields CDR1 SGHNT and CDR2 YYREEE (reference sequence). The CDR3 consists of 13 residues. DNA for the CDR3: TGTGCCAGCAGCGTGGAGGGGGATCACGAGCAGTACTTC. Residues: CASSVEGDHEQYF.

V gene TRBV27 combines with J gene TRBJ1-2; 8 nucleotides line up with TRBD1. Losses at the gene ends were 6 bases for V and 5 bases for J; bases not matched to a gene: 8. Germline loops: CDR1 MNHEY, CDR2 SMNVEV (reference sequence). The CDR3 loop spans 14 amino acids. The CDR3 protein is CASRAGQGGYGYTF. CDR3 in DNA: TGTGCCAGCAGGGCTGGACAGGGAGGATATGGCTACACCTTC.

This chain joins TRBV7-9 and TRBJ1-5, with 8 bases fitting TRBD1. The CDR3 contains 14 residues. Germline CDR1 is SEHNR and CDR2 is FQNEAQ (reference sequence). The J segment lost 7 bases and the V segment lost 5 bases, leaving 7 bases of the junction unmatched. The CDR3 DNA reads TGTGCCAGCAGCGCAGGGGGCGCGGGGCAGCCCCAGCATTTT. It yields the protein CASSAGGAGQPQHF.

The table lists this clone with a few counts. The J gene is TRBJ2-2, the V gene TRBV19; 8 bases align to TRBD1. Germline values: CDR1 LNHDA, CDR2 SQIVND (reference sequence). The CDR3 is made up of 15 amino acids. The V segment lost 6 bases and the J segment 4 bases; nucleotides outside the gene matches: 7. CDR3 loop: CASSLGDRTTGELFF. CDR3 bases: TGTGCCAGTAGCCTGGGGGACAGGACCACCGGGGAGCTGTTTTTT.

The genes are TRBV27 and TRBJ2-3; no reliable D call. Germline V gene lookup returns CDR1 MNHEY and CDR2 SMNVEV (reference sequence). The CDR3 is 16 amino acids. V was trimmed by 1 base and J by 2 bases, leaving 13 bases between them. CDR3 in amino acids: CASSLLPPLYTDTQYF. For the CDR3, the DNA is TGTGCCAGCAGTTTATTGCCCCCTCTATACACAGATACGCAGTATTTT.

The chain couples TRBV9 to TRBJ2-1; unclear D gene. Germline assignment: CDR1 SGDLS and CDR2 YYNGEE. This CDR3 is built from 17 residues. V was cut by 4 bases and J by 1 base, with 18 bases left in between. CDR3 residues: CASSQLLYETSYNEQFF. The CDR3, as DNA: TGTGCCAGCAGCCAACTGTTGTACGAGACTTCCTACAATGAGCAGTTCTTC.

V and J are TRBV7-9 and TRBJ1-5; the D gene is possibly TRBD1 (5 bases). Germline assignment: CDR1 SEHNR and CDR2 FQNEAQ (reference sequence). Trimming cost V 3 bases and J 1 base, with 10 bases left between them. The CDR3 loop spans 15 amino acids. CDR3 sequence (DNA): TGTGCCAGCAGCTTCTCGGGGGTGAGCAATCAGCCCCAGCATTTT. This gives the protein CASSFSGVSNQPQHF.

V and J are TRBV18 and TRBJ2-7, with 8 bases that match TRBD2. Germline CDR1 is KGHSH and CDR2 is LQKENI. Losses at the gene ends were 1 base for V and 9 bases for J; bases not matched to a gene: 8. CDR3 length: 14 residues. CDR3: CASSPLDRREGQYF. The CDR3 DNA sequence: TGTGCCAGCTCACCACTGGACCGCCGGGAGGGGCAGTACTTC.

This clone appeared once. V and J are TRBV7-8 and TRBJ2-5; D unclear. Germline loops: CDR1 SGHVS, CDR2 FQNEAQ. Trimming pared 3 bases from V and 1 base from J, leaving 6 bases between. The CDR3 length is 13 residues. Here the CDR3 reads CASSLAIQETQYF. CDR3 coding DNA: TGTGCCAGCAGCTTGGCCATCCAAGAGACCCAGTACTTC. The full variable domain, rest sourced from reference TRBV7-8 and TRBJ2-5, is GAGVSQSPRYKVAKRGQDVALRCDPISGHVSLFWYQQALGQGPEFLTYFQNEAQLDKSGLPSDRFFAERPEGSVSTLKIQRTQQEDSAVYLCASSLAIQETQYFGPGTRLLVL.

In nucleotides, the CDR3 is TGTGCCAGCTCCCATATTCAAGGAGGGACCGTCACTGAAGCTTTCTTT. Its protein is CASSHIQGGTVTEAFF. The V call is TRBV18, the J call TRBJ1-1; TRBD1 is a possible D gene (5 bases). The germline CDR1 and CDR2 sequences are KGHSH and LQKENI. V gave up 6 bases and J gave up 4 bases, with 21 bases separating them. This CDR3 region has 16 residues.

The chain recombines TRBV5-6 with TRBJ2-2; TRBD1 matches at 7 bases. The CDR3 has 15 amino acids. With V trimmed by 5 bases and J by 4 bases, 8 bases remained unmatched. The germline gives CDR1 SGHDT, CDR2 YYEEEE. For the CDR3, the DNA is TGTGCCAGCAGTGGGCAGGGGGTAGTCACCGGGGAGCTGTTTTTT. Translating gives CASSGQGVVTGELFF.

The CDR3 sequence is CASSPLQGDEAFF. The CDR3 coding sequence is TGTGCCAGCTCACCACTCCAGGGCGATGAAGCTTTCTTT. The chain employs TRBV18 and TRBJ1-1, with D maybe TRBD1 (5 bases). This CDR3 spans 13 amino acids. Looked up from germline, CDR1 is KGHSH and CDR2 is LQKENI. Trimming removed 1 base from V and 7 bases from J, with 10 bases in between.

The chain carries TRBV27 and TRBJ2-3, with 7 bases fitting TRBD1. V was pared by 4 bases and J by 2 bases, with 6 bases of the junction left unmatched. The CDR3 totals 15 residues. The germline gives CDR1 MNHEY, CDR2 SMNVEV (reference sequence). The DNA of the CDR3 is TGTGCCAGCAGTTCCGGACAGGTACACACAGATACGCAGTATTTT. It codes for CASSSGQVHTDTQYF.

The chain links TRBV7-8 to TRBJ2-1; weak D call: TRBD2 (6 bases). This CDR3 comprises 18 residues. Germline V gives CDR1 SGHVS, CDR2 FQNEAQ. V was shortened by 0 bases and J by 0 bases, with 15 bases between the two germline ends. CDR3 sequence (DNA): TGTGCCAGCAGCTTAGCGGTTCCGGGGGTAGGCTCCTACAATGAGCAGTTCTTC. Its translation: CASSLAVPGVGSYNEQFF.

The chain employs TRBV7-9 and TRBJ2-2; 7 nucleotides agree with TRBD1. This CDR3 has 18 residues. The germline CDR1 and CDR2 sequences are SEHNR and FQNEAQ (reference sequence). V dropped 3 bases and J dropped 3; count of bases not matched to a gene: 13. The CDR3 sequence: CASSLEFVGGAHTGELFF. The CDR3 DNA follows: TGTGCCAGCAGCTTGGAGTTTGTAGGGGGCGCGCACACCGGGGAGCTGTTTTTT.

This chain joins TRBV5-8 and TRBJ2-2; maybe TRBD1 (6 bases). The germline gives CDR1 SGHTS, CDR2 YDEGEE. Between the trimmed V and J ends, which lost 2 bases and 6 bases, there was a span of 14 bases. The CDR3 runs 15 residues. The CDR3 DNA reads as TGTGCCAGCAGCTTAGGGGACAACATCGCCGGGGAGCTGTTTTTT. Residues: CASSLGDNIAGELFF. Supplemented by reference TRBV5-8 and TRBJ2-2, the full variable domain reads EAGVTQSPTHLIKTRGQQATLRCSPISGHTSVYWYQQALGLGLQFLLWYDEGEERNRGNFPPRFSGRQFPNYSSELNVNALELEDSALYLCASSLGDNIAGELFFGEGSRLTVL.

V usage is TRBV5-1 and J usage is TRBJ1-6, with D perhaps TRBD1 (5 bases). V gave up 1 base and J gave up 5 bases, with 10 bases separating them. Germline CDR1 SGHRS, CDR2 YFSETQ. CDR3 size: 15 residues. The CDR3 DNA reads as TGCGCCAGCAGCTTGACCGAAGGGGATAATTCACCCCTCCACTTT. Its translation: CASSLTEGDNSPLHF.

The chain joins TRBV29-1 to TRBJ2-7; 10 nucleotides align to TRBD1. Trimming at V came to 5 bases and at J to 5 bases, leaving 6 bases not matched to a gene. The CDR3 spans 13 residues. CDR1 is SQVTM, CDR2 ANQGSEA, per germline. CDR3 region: CSVQTGTGDEQYF. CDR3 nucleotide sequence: TGCAGCGTTCAAACCGGGACAGGGGACGAGCAGTACTTC.

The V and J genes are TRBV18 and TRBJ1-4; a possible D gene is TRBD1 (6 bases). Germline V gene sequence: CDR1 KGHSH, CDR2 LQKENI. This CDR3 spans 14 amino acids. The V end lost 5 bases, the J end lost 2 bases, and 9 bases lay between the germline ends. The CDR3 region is CASSITGTNEKLFF. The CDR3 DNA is TGTGCCAGCTCAATAACAGGGACTAATGAAAAACTGTTTTTT.